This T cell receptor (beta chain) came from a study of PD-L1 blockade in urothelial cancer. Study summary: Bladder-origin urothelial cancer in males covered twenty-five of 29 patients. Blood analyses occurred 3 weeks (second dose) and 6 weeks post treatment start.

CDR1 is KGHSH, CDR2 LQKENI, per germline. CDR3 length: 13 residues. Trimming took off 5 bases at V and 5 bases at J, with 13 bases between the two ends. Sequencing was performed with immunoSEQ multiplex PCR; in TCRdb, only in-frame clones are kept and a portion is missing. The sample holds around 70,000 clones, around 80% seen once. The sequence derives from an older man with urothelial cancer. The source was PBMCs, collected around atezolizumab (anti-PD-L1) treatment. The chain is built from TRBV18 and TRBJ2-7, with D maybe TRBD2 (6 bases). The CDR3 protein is CASSSTGLNEQYF. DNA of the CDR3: TGTGCCAGCTCATCCACGGGACTGAACGAGCAGTACTTC. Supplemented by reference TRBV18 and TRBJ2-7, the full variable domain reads NAGVMQNPRHLVRRRGQEARLRCSPMKGHSHVYWYRQLPEEGLKFMVYLQKENIIDESGMPKERFSAEFPKEGPSILRIQQVVRGDSAAYFCASSSTGLNEQYFGPGTRLTVT.